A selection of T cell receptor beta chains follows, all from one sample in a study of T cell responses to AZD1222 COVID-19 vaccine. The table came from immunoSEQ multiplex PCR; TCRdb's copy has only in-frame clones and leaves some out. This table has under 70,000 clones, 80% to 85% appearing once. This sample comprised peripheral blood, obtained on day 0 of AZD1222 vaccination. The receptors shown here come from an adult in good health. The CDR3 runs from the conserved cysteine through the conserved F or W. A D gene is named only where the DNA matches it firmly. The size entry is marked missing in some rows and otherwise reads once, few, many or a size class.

TGTGCCACGAAACCCTGGACGGCTAGCAATCAGCCCCAGCATTTT	CATKPWTASNQPQHF	TRBV19	few	TRBJ1-5	.	15
TGTGCCAGCAGCTTAGGGAGGAGCTCTGGGGCCAACGTCCTGACTTTC	CASSLGRSSGANVLTF	TRBV7-2	.	TRBJ2-6	.	16
TGTGCCAGCAGCAATGGACAGGAGAACTATAATTCACCCCTCCACTTT	CASSNGQENYNSPLHF	TRBV21-1	few	TRBJ1-6	.	16
TGTGCCGCAGACACCGGGGAGCTGTTTTTT	CAADTGELFF	TRBV24-1	once	TRBJ2-2	.	10
TGTGCCAGCAGTTCGCCGACAGGGGCATACACTGAAGCTTTCTTT	CASSSPTGAYTEAFF	TRBV6-5	.	TRBJ1-1	TRBD1	15
TGTGCCAGCAGCCTCGGGACAGGGCGGACGGGTTCACCCCTCCACTTT	CASSLGTGRTGSPLHF	TRBV14	.	TRBJ1-6	TRBD1	16
TGTGCCAGCAGCTTGGGACAGGGTAACGAGCAGTACTTC	CASSLGQGNEQYF	TRBV5-6	.	TRBJ2-7	TRBD1	13
TGTGCCAGCAGTGAGGCCAGGGGCGCCACAGGGAGGACTGAAGCTTTCTTT	CASSEARGATGRTEAFF	TRBV2	.	TRBJ1-1	.	17
TGTGCCAGCAGCCAGGGAGATACGCAGTATTTT	CASSQGDTQYF	TRBV3-1/TRBV3-2	.	TRBJ2-3	.	11
TGCGCCAGCAGCCCAACAGGGGGGCACTCGGGTTCACCCCTCCACTTT	CASSPTGGHSGSPLHF	TRBV5-1	.	TRBJ1-6	TRBD1	16
TGTGCCAGCAGCCCCCCGAGCAGGGCGAGAGCTTTCTTT	CASSPPSRARAFF	TRBV28	.	TRBJ1-1	.	13
TGCGCCAGCAGCTTTTCCGGACAGGGGAACACCGGGGAGCTGTTTTTT	CASSFSGQGNTGELFF	TRBV5-1	.	TRBJ2-2	TRBD1	16
TGTGCCAGCGGCCAGCGGTCCAGGGGCACTGAAGCTTTCTTT	CASGQRSRGTEAFF	TRBV6-2/TRBV6-3	.	TRBJ1-1	.	14
TGTGCCAGCAGCTTAGGTCTGTGGACTAGCGGGGGACTCACAGATACGCAGTATTTT	CASSLGLWTSGGLTDTQYF	TRBV11-2	.	TRBJ2-3	TRBD2	19
TGTGCCAGCAGCCAGGGACGGACCTCTGGAAACACCATATATTTT	CASSQGRTSGNTIYF	TRBV4-2	.	TRBJ1-3	.	15
TGTGCCAGCTCACCGGGGGGGGTGGTCACTGAAGCTTTCTTT	CASSPGGVVTEAFF	TRBV18	few	TRBJ1-1	.	14
TGTGCCAGCTCACCACAGACAGGATCTAACTATGGCTACACCTTC	CASSPQTGSNYGYTF	TRBV18	.	TRBJ1-2	.	15
TGTGCCAGTAGTTCTCGGACAATGTATAGCAATCAGCCCCAGCATTTT	CASSSRTMYSNQPQHF	TRBV19	.	TRBJ1-5	.	16
TGTGCCAGCAGTCCCGGTAGCGGCAATCAGCCCCAGCATTTT	CASSPGSGNQPQHF	TRBV28	.	TRBJ1-5	.	14
TGTGCCAGCAGTTCAGGGGGCCTTTTCTACAATGAGCAGTTCTTC	CASSSGGLFYNEQFF	TRBV28	.	TRBJ2-1	TRBD1	15
TGTGCCAGCAGCTTAAGACAGGGGGCACTCTATGGCTACACCTTC	CASSLRQGALYGYTF	TRBV7-9	.	TRBJ1-2	TRBD1	15
TGCGCCAGCAGCCCAGGACAGAGGTGGGCAGAGACCCAGTACTTC	CASSPGQRWAETQYF	TRBV4-3	.	TRBJ2-5	.	15
TGTGCCTGGAGTGTATTTCCGGGGCACGAGCAGTACTTC	CAWSVFPGHEQYF	TRBV30	once	TRBJ2-7	.	13
TGTGCCAGTAGTTCGGGGTTTGATGAAAAACTGTTTTTT	CASSSGFDEKLFF	TRBV19	.	TRBJ1-4	.	13
TGTGCCAGCAGCTTAAAGAGGGATTCACCCCTCCACTTT	CASSLKRDSPLHF	TRBV7-2	.	TRBJ1-6	.	13
TGCGCCAGCAGCCGACAGGGGTTGAACTATGGCTACACCTTC	CASSRQGLNYGYTF	TRBV5-1	.	TRBJ1-2	TRBD1	14
TGTGCCACCAGCAGTTCAAGCCATGAGCAGTTCTTC	CATSSSSHEQFF	TRBV15	.	TRBJ2-1	.	12
TGTGCCACCAGTGATTTGCTCGGACTTCAGTACTTC	CATSDLLGLQYF	TRBV24-1	.	TRBJ2-4	.	12
TGTGCCAGCAGTTCCCCGGGACAGGGGGCCGGGGAGCTGTTTTTT	CASSSPGQGAGELFF	TRBV6-2/TRBV6-3	.	TRBJ2-2	TRBD1	15
TGTGCCAGCAGGTCACGGGTCTCTGGAAACACCATATATTTT	CASRSRVSGNTIYF	TRBV6-5	once	TRBJ1-3	.	14
TGTGCCAGCAGTTTGTTCCCCCATGGCTACACCTTC	CASSLFPHGYTF	TRBV28	.	TRBJ1-2	.	12
TGTGCCAGCAGCTTAACCCCAGGGGGCGGAGGTGAAAAACTGTTTTTT	CASSLTPGGGGEKLFF	TRBV7-9	.	TRBJ1-4	TRBD1	16
TGTGCCAGCAGCCCCGTGGGGGAGCGTATCAACACTGAAGCTTTCTTT	CASSPVGERINTEAFF	TRBV11-2	.	TRBJ1-1	.	16
TGCAGCGTTGAAGGCCGCTACGAGCAGTACTTC	CSVEGRYEQYF	TRBV29-1	.	TRBJ2-7	.	11
TGTGCCAGCAGCTTAGTGGGGGAGGTGGACGAGCAGTACTTC	CASSLVGEVDEQYF	TRBV7-9	.	TRBJ2-7	.	14
TGTGCCAGCAGCCGGATCGACAGGGAGAACACTGAAGCTTTCTTT	CASSRIDRENTEAFF	TRBV27	.	TRBJ1-1	TRBD1	15
TGCGCCAGCAGCTTGAATCTAGCGGGAGGAGCGAATGAGCAGTTCTTC	CASSLNLAGGANEQFF	TRBV5-1	.	TRBJ2-1	TRBD2	16
TGTGCCAGCAGCTCTCAAGGGGGGTCAGCTTTCTTT	CASSSQGGSAFF	TRBV7-2	.	TRBJ1-1	.	12
TGTGCCAGCTCACCCGGGCGGACTGAAGCTTTCTTT	CASSPGRTEAFF	TRBV18	few	TRBJ1-1	.	12
TGTGCCAGCAGCCAGGTAGACCTACTATTTGGGAATGAGCAGTTCTTC	CASSQVDLLFGNEQFF	TRBV3-1/TRBV3-2	.	TRBJ2-1	.	16
TGTGCCAGCAGCTTTGCTAGCGGGGGGGCCGAGACAGATACGCAGTATTTT	CASSFASGGAETDTQYF	TRBV7-3	.	TRBJ2-3	TRBD2	17
TGTGCCAGCGGGACAACCACTGAAGCTTTCTTT	CASGTTTEAFF	TRBV12-3/TRBV12-4	.	TRBJ1-1	.	11
TGTGCCACCAGTGATCCTTCTAGCGGGAGTATATCCTACAATGAGCAGTTCTTC	CATSDPSSGSISYNEQFF	TRBV24-1	.	TRBJ2-1	TRBD2	18
TGTGCCAGCAGCTTGTTCACCGGGACAGGGGGCGCGGGTACGCAGTATTTT	CASSLFTGTGGAGTQYF	TRBV7-9	.	TRBJ2-3	TRBD1	17
TGTGCCACCAGCAGAGATCACAGCACTGAAGCTTTCTTT	CATSRDHSTEAFF	TRBV15	.	TRBJ1-1	.	13
TGTGCCAGTAGTATGGCGGGGGGCACTGAAGCTTTCTTT	CASSMAGGTEAFF	TRBV19	.	TRBJ1-1	.	13
TGTGCCACCAGCAGAGAGAGGGATTTCTATGGCTACACCTTC	CATSRERDFYGYTF	TRBV15	.	TRBJ1-2	.	14